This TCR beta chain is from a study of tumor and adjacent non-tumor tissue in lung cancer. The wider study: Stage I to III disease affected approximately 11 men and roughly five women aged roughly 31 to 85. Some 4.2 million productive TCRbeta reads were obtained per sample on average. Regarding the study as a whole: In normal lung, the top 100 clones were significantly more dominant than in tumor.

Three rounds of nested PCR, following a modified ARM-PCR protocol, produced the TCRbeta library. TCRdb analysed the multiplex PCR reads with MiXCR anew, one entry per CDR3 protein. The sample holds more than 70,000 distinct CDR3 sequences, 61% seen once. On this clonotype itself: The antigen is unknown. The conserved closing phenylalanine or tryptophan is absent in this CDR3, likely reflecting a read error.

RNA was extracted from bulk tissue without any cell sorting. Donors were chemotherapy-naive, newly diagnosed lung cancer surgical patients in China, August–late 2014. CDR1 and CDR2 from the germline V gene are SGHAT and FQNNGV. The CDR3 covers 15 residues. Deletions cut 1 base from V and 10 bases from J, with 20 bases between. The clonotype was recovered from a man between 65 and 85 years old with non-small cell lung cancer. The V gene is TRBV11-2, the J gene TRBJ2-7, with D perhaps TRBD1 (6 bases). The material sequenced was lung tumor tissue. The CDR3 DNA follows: TGTGCCAGCAGCTTAGGTGAACAGGGTTTGTTCGGACAGTACTAC. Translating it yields CASSLGEQGLFGQYY.